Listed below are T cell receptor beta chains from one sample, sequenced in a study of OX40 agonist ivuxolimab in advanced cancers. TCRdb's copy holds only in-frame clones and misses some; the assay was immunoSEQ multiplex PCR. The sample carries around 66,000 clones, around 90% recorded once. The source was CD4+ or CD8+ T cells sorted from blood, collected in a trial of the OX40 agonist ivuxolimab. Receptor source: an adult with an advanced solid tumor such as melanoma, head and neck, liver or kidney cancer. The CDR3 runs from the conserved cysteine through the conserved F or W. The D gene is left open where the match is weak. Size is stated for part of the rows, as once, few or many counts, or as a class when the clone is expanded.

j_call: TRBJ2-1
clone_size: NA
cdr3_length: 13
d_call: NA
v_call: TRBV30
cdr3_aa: CAWSGGQGYEQFF
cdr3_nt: TGTGCCTGGAGTGGGGGCCAGGGCTATGAGCAGTTCTTC

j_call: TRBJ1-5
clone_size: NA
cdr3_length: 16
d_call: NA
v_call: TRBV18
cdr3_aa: CASSPSVKQSNQPQHF
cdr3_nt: TGTGCCAGCTCACCATCCGTAAAACAGAGCAATCAGCCCCAGCATTTT

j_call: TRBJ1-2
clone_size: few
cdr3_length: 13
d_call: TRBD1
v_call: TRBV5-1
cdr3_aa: CASSLEQGYGYTF
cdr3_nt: TGCGCCAGCAGCTTGGAACAGGGGTATGGCTACACCTTC

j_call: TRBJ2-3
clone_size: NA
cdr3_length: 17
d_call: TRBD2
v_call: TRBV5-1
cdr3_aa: CASSSEIAGGGTDTQYF
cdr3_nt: TGCGCCAGCAGTTCCGAGATAGCGGGAGGGGGCACAGATACGCAGTATTTT

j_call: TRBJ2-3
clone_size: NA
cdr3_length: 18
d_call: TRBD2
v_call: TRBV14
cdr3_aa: CASSQLNVLAGGKNTQYF
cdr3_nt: TGTGCCAGCAGCCAACTTAATGTACTAGCGGGAGGAAAAAATACGCAGTATTTT

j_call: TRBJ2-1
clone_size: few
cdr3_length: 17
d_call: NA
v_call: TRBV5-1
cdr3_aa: CASEPLFFRGGNNEQFF
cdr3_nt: TGCGCCAGTGAGCCCCTGTTTTTTAGGGGAGGAAACAATGAGCAGTTCTTC

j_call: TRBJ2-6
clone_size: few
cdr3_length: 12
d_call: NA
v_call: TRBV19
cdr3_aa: CASSFGANVLTF
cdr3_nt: TGTGCCAGTAGTTTTGGGGCCAACGTCCTGACTTTC

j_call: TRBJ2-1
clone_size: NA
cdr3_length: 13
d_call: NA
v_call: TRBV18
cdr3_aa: CASSTGSNNEQFF
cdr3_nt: TGTGCCAGCTCAACCGGGAGCAACAATGAGCAGTTCTTC

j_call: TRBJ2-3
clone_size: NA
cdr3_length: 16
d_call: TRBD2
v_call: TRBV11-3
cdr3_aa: CASSLRGTSGTDTQYF
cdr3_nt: TGTGCCAGCAGCCTCCGGGGGACTAGCGGCACAGATACGCAGTATTTT

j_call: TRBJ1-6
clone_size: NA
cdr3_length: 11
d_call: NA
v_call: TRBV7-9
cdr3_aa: CASSSNSPLHF
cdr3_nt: TGTGCCAGCAGCTCTAATTCACCCCTCCACTTT

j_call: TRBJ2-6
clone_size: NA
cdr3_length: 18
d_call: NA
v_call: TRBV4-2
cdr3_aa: CASSPDRGQNSGANVLTF
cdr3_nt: TGTGCCAGCAGCCCCGACCGAGGACAAAACTCTGGGGCCAACGTCCTGACTTTC

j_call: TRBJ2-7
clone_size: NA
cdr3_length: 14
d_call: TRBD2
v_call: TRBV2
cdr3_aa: CASRNGGGDYEQYF
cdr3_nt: TGTGCCAGCAGGAACGGCGGGGGGGATTACGAGCAGTACTTC

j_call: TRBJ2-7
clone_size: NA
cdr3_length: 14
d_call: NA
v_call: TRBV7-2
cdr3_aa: CASSHRVGGYEQYF
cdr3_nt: TGTGCCAGCAGCCACAGAGTGGGGGGCTACGAGCAGTACTTC

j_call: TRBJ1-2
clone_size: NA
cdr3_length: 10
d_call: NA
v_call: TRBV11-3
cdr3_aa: CASRSQDYTF
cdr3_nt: TGTGCCAGCAGGTCCCAGGACTACACCTTC

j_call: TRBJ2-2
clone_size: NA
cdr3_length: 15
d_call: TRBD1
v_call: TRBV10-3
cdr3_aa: CAISDRDRNTGELFF
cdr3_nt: TGTGCCATCAGTGACAGGGACAGGAACACCGGGGAGCTGTTTTTT

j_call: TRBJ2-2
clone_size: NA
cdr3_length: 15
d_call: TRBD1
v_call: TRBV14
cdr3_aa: CASSPAQGGWRELFF
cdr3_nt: TGTGCCAGCAGCCCCGCCCAAGGGGGCTGGCGGGAGCTGTTTTTT

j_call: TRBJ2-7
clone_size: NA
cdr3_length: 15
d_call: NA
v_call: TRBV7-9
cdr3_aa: CASSFGRQSSYEQYF
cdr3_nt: TGTGCCAGCAGCTTCGGGAGACAGAGCTCCTACGAGCAGTACTTC

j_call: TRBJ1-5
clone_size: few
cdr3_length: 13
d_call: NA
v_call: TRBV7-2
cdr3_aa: CASSSSGNQPQHF
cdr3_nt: TGTGCCAGCAGCTCGTCGGGCAACCAGCCCCAGCATTTT

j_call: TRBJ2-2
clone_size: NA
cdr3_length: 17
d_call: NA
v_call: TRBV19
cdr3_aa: CASSIDQSGSNTGELFF
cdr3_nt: TGTGCCAGTAGTATAGATCAATCAGGCTCGAACACCGGGGAGCTGTTTTTT

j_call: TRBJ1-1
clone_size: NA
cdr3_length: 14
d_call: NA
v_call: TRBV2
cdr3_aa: CASGQGWGDTEAFF
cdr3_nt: TGTGCCAGCGGTCAGGGTTGGGGTGACACTGAAGCTTTCTTT

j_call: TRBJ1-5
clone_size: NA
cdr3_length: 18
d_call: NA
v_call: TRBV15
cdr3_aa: CATSRDRSGGYSWEPQHF
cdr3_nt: TGTGCCACCAGCAGGGACCGTTCTGGGGGATATTCCTGGGAGCCCCAGCATTTT

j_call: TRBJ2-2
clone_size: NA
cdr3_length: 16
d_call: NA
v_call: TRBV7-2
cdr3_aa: CASSLNRAGFSGELFF
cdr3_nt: TGTGCCAGCAGCTTAAACAGGGCCGGTTTTTCCGGGGAGCTGTTTTTT

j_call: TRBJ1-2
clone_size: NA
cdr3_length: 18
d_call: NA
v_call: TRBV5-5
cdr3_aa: CASSLAGNGQLDTYGYTF
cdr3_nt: TGTGCCAGCAGCTTGGCGGGGAATGGACAGCTTGATACCTATGGCTACACCTTC

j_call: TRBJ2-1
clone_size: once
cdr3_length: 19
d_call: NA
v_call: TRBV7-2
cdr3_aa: CASSLVWIDRVSSYNEQFF
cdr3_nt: TGTGCCAGCAGCTTAGTATGGATCGACAGAGTCAGCTCCTACAATGAGCAGTTCTTC

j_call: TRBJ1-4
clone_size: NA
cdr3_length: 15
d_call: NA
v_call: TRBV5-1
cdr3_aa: CASSLAAQGNEKLFF
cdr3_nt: TGCGCCAGCAGCTTGGCCGCGCAGGGTAACGAAAAACTGTTTTTT

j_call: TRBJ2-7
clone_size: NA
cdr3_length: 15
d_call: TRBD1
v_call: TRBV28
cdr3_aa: CASSYSGQGGYEQYF
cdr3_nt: TGTGCCAGCAGTTACTCGGGACAGGGAGGCTACGAGCAGTACTTC

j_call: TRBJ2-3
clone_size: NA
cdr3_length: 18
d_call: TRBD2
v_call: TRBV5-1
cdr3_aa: CASSLAFSSGGRKDTQYF
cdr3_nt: TGCGCCAGCAGCTTGGCCTTCTCGAGCGGGGGGCGAAAAGATACGCAGTATTTT

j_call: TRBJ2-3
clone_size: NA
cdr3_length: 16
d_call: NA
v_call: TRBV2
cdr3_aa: CASRGPLKSHTDTQYF
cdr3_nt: TGTGCCAGCAGGGGACCCCTGAAATCCCACACAGATACGCAGTATTTT

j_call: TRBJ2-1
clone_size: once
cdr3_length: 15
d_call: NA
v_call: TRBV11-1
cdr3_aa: CASSFGGYSYNEQFF
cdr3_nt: TGTGCCAGCAGCTTTGGGGGCTACTCCTACAATGAGCAGTTCTTC

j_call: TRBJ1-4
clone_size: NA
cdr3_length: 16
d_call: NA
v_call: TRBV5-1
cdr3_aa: CASSLDTGPGGGKLFF
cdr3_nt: TGCGCCAGCAGCTTGGATACTGGCCCCGGGGGTGGAAAACTGTTTTTT

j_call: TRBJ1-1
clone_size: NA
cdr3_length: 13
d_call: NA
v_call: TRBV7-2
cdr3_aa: CASRQGGNTEAFF
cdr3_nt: TGTGCCAGCAGACAGGGTGGGAACACTGAAGCTTTCTTT

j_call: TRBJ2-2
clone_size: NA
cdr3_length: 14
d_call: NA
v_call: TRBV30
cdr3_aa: CASFRGAPTGELFF
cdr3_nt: TGTGCCTCATTCCGGGGGGCGCCTACCGGGGAGCTGTTTTTT

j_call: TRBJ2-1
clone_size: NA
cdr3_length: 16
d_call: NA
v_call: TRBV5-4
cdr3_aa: CASSGGSGGAYNEQFF
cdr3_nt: TGTGCCAGCAGCGGGGGGTCTGGAGGTGCCTACAATGAGCAGTTCTTC

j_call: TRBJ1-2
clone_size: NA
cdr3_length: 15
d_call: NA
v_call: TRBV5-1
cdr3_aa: CASSLAPTGYDGYTF
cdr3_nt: TGCGCCAGCAGCTTGGCCCCTACAGGGTATGATGGCTACACCTTC

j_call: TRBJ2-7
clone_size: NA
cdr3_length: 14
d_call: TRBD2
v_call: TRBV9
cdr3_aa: CASSAGGNSYEQYF
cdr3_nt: TGTGCCAGCAGCGCGGGGGGGAACTCCTACGAGCAGTACTTC

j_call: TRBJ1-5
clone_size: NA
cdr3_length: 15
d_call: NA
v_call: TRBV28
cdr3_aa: CASSLAGIANQPQHF
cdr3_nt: TGTGCCAGCAGTTTAGCAGGGATAGCCAATCAGCCCCAGCATTTT

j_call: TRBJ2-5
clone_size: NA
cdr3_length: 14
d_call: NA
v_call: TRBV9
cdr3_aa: CASSVGGSSETQYF
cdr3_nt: TGTGCCAGCAGCGTAGGGGGGTCGAGTGAGACCCAGTACTTC

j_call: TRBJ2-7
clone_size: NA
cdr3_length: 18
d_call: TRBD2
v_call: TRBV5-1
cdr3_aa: CASSTSALAGVNSYEQYF
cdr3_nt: TGCGCCAGCAGCACCTCTGCCCTAGCGGGGGTGAACTCCTACGAGCAGTACTTC

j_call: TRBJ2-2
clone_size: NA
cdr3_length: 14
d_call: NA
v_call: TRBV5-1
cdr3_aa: CASSLGLGTGELFF
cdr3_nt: TGCGCCAGCAGCTTGGGACTTGGCACCGGGGAGCTGTTTTTT

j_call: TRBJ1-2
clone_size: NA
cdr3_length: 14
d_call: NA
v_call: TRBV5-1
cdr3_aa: CASSLEGSNYGYTF
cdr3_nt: TGCGCCAGCAGCTTGGAAGGGTCCAACTATGGCTACACCTTC

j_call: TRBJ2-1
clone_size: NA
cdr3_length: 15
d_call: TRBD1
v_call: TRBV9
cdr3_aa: CASSPRGNSYNEQFF
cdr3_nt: TGTGCCAGCAGCCCCAGGGGGAACTCCTACAATGAGCAGTTCTTC

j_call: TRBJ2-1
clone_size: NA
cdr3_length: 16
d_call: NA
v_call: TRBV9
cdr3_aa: CASSPRGESSYNEQFF
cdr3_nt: TGTGCCAGCAGCCCTAGAGGGGAGAGCTCCTACAATGAGCAGTTCTTC

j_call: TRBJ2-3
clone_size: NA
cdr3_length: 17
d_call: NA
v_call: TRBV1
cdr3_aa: CTSSQVDLAESTDTQYF
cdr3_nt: TGCACCAGCAGCCAAGTGGACTTAGCGGAGAGCACAGATACGCAGTATTTT

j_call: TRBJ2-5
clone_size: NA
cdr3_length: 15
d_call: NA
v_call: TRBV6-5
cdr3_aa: CASSYSGPGQETQYF
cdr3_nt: TGTGCCAGCAGTTACTCGGGGCCAGGCCAAGAGACCCAGTACTTC

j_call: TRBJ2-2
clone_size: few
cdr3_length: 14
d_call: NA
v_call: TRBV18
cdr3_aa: CASSLNRNTGELFF
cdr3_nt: TGTGCCAGCTCACTGAACAGAAACACCGGGGAGCTGTTTTTT

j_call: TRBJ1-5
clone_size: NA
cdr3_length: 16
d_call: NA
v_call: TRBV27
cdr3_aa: CASSFGGDPGNQPQHF
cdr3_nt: TGTGCCAGCAGTTTTGGGGGAGATCCGGGCAATCAGCCCCAGCATTTT

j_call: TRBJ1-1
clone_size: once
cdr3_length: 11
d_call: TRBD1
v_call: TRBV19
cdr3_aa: CASSSRDSPFF
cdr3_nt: TGTGCCAGTAGTTCCCGGGACAGCCCTTTCTTT

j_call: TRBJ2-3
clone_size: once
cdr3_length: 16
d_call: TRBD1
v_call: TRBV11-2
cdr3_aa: CASSLDRTGVTDTQYF
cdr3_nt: TGTGCCAGCAGCTTAGACCGGACAGGGGTCACAGATACGCAGTATTTT

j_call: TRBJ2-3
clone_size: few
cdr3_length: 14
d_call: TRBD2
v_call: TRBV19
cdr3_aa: CASRTSGSTDTQYF
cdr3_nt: TGTGCCAGTAGGACTAGCGGGAGTACAGATACGCAGTATTTT

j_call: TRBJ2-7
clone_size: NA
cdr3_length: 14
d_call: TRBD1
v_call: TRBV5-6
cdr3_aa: CASSLAGQVYEQYF
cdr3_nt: TGTGCCAGCAGCTTGGCTGGACAGGTCTACGAGCAGTACTTC

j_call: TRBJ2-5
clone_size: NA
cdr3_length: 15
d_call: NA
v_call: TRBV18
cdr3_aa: CASSPPPALQETQYF
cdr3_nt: TGTGCCAGCTCACCACCACCAGCTCTCCAAGAGACCCAGTACTTC

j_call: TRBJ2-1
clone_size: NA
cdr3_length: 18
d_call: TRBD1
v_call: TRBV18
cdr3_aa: CASSPIQGLASSYNEQFF
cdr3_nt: TGTGCCAGCTCACCAATACAGGGGTTAGCAAGCTCCTACAATGAGCAGTTCTTC